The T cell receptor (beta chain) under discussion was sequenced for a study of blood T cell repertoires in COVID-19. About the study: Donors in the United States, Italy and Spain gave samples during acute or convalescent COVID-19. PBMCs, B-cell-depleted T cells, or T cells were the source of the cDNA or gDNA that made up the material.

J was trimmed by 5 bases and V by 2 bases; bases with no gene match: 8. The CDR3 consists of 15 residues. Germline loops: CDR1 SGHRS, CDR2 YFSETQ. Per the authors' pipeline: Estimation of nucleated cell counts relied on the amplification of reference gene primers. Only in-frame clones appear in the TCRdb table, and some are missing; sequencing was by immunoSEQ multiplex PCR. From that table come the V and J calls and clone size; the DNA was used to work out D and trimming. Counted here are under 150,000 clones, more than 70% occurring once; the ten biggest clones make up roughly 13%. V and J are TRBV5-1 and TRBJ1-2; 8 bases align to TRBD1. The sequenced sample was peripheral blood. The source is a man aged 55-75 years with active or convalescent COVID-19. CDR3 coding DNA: TGCGCCAGCAGCTTCGGACAGGGAGCCGATTATGGCTACACCTTC. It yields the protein CASSFGQGADYGYTF.